This T cell receptor (beta chain) was recovered during a study of blood T cell repertoires in COVID-19. Study-wide context: Donors in the United States, Italy and Spain gave samples during acute or convalescent COVID-19. T cells, B-cell-depleted T cells, or PBMCs supplied cDNA or gDNA.

Grouping used clinical history reported by participants in a survey and questionnaire. This CDR3 region has 13 residues. Trimming took off 3 bases at V and 5 bases at J, with 10 bases between the two ends. Germline V gives CDR1 MGHRA, CDR2 YSYEKL. Per the study methods: Using reference gene primer amplification, nucleated cell counts were estimated. Repertoires were generated with immunoSEQ multiplex PCR, while TCRdb's copy carries only in-frame clones and drops some. The DNA gave D and trimming, while V, J and clone size come from that table. The sample contains about 270,000 clones, approximately 89% of which appear only once.

The chain recombines TRBV4-1 with TRBJ2-5; perhaps TRBD1 as D (5 bases). The source material was PBMCs or T cells enriched from blood (not recorded which). The clonotype was recovered from a woman under 30 who had recovered from COVID-19. The CDR3 here is CASSQGRRETQYF. As DNA, the CDR3 is TGCGCCAGCAGCCAGGGGCGGCGGGAGACCCAGTACTTC.